This T cell receptor (beta chain) emerged from a study of OX40 agonist ivuxolimab in advanced cancers. Study context: Ivuxolimab is a fully human IgG2 antibody that activates OX40 (CD134). From about 23 to 85 years was the age range, with a mean of around 57 years, and nearly 85% were male. Of the participants, under 50% had some prior anti-PD-1, anti-PD-L1 or anti-CTLA-4 therapy, which was allowed.

Losses at the gene ends were 5 bases for V and 6 bases for J; bases not matched to a gene: 5. This CDR3 is 15 amino acids long. The V gene's germline CDR1 is SGHTA and CDR2 FQGNSA. Drawing of blood for sampling happened at baseline, at cycle 4 day 1, and at cycle 7 day 1. Profiling relied on immunoSEQ multiplex PCR, and the TCRdb table lists in-frame clones only, not all of them. The profile shows fewer than 90,000 clones, about 91% of them singletons. The V and J genes are TRBV7-2 and TRBJ2-2; 11 positions match TRBD1. Source: CD4+ or CD8+ T cells sorted from blood, taken in a trial of the OX40 agonist ivuxolimab. This TCR derives from an adult with an advanced solid tumor such as melanoma, head and neck, liver or kidney cancer. The CDR3 loop is CASSPDRGRPGELFF. In DNA, the CDR3 is TGTGCCAGCAGCCCGGACAGGGGGCGCCCCGGGGAGCTGTTTTTT.